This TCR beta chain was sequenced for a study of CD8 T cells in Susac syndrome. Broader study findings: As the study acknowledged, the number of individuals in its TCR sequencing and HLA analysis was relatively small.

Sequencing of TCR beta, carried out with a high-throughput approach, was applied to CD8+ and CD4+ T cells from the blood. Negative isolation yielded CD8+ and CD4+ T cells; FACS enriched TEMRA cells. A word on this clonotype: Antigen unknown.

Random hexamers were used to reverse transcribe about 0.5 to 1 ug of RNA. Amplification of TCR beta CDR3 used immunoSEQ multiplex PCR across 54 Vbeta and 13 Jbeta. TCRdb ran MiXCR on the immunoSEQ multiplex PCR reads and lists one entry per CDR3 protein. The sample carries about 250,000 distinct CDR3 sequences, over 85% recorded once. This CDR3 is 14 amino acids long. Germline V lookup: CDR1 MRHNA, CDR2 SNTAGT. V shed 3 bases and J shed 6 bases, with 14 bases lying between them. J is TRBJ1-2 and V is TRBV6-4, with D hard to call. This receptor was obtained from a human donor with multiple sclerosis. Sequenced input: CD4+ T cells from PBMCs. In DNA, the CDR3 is TGTGCCAGCAGTGAGTCGGACGCTTTGAATGGCTACACCTTC. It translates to CASSESDALNGYTF.